The clone carrying this T cell receptor (beta chain) has just a few counts. No antigen is known for it. This sample is drawn from a study of cytomegalovirus exposure and HLA in healthy donors. General study points: Reports showed the classifier diagnosing cytomegalovirus status with high specificity and sensitivity.

The germline gives CDR1 SGHRS, CDR2 YFSETQ. CDR3 length: 14 residues. Losses at the gene ends were 0 bases for V and 2 bases for J; bases not matched to a gene: 1. PCR amplification relied on 60 Vbeta primers (plus 13 Jbeta primers). The method was immunoSEQ multiplex PCR; TCRdb's version includes in-frame clones alone and lacks a portion of them. The profile covers 170,000 or so clones, with around 78% appearing a single time and around 3.2% taken by the ten largest. Nominally healthy donors provided the samples, though records likely missed some immune exposures. The source is a woman aged 50 to 60 in good health and CMV-seropositive. This chain connects TRBV5-1 to TRBJ2-7; TRBD2 matches at 8 bases. The sequencing sample was made of PBMCs. DNA for the CDR3: TGCGCCAGCAGCTTGGAACTAGCGGCCTACGAGCAGTACTTC. Translating it yields CASSLELAAYEQYF.